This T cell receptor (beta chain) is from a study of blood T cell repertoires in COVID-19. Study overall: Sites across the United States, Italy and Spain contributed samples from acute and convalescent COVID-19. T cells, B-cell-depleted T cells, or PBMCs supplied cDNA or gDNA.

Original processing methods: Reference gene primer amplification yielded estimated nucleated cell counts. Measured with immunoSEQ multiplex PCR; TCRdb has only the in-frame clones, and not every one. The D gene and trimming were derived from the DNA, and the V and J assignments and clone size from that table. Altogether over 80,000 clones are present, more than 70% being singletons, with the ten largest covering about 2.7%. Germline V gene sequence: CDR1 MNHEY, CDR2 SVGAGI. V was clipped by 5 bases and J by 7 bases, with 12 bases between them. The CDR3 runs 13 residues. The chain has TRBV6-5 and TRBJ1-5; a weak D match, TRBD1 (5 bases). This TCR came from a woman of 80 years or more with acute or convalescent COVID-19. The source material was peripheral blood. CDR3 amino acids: CASSLTDSQPQHF. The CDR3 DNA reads TGTGCCAGCAGTCTGACAGATTCCCAGCCCCAGCATTTT.